This T cell receptor beta chain was observed in a study of blood T cell repertoires in COVID-19 (dated by TCRdb to 2019 to 2021). About the investigation overall: Samples from collaborators originated in the United States, Italy and Spain and spanned both the acute and convalescent phases of COVID-19. Where HLA class I and class II types were available, the types were taken from metadata supplied by the sample provider, not from assay-based typing. Samples were obtained from the ongoing ImmuneRACE study (first 160 participants) and from about 1,300 subjects provided by 6 global collaborators. The repertoires were released in a freely available public database meant as a resource for research on the immune response to SARS-CoV-2. The material from the prospective study consisted of cDNA or gDNA derived from T cells, B-cell-depleted T cells, or PBMCs. Subjects who had been exposed to COVID-19, were actively infected with it, or had recovered from it provided the deeply sampled blood TCRbeta repertoires that made up the dataset. A de-identified subject ID, COVID-19 status, age in years and sex were almost always included in the sample metadata. General findings and caveats noted by the study authors: The quantity of clinical and demographic metadata differed by source and by participant and was supplied without curation.

Collaborating institutions collected whole blood in K2EDTA tubes following their own protocols. For TCRbeta analysis, collaborators shipped samples as frozen whole blood, isolated PBMCs, or DNA extracted from either of those sample types. TCRbeta CDR3 regions were amplified from genomic DNA by means of the immunoSEQ Assay, a bias-controlled multiplex PCR. The paper's processing steps were these. Within the assay, amplification of reference gene primers was used to estimate how many nucleated cells each sample contained. To quantify the absolute abundance of each unique TCRbeta CDR3 rearrangement, sequence reads were collapsed and filtered. For each sample, productive Simpson clonality was calculated as the square root of Simpson's diversity index across productive rearrangements. As stored in TCRdb, this immuneACCESS dataset retains in-frame rearrangements with V and J assigned. A fraction of the clones does not appear; measured against another copy, unresolved V genes explain less than half of the discrepancy, and the remainder lacks a known reason. V, J and clone size derive from that table, while D and trimming were established from the DNA sequence. The sample profile shows approximately 130,000 clones; approximately 87% of them were found once. 2% to 2.5% of the sample is in the top ten clones.

Ends trimmed: V by 1 base, J by 3 bases; bases unmatched to a gene: 7. The germline V gene (reference sequence) yields LGHDT for CDR1 and YNNKEL for CDR2. Measured from the cysteine to the phenylalanine, the CDR3 is 16 residues long. Only CDR3 DNA is held: 48 bases, read in frame from base 1. Of note for this clone: Its antigen specificity is not known. There are no base qualities to consult, and no much larger clone falls within one base.

Material: peripheral blood. The chain uses TRBV3-1 (or the pseudogene TRBV3-2) and TRBJ2-7, and 9 bases in between align with TRBD2. The sequence was collected from a man over 45 with active COVID-19. The sequenced DNA is TGTGCCAGCAGCCAAGTTAGCGGGGGTCTCTTCTACGAGCAGTACTTC. Its product reads: CASSQVSGGLFYEQYF.